The entry below gives a single T cell receptor (beta chain) sequence along with its context. Its antigen is still unknown. This record belongs to a study of T-cell reconstitution after alpha-beta-depleted transplantation in children. Notes on the study in general: Newly made T cells mostly supplied T-cell counts and diversity one year after transplant.

V lost 5 bases, J lost 3 bases, and 8 bases lay in between. The CDR3 is made up of 13 amino acids. Germline loops: CDR1 KGHDR, CDR2 SFDVKD. For TCRbeta, the library was prepared with unique molecular identifiers. Via MiXCR, TCRdb re-called the PCR reads, giving one row per CDR3 protein. This table holds 610,000 or so distinct CDR3 sequences, 27% found once. The receptor's source is a boy under three years old with Wiskott-Aldrich syndrome, due to receive a stem cell transplant. This chain joins TRBV24-1 and TRBJ2-3; D gene uncertain. The sequencing here drew on PBMCs, taken before TCRalphabeta/CD19-depleted stem cell transplant. In DNA, the CDR3 is TGTGCCACCAGTGGCCCACCGACAGATACGCAGTATTTT. It encodes CATSGPPTDTQYF.